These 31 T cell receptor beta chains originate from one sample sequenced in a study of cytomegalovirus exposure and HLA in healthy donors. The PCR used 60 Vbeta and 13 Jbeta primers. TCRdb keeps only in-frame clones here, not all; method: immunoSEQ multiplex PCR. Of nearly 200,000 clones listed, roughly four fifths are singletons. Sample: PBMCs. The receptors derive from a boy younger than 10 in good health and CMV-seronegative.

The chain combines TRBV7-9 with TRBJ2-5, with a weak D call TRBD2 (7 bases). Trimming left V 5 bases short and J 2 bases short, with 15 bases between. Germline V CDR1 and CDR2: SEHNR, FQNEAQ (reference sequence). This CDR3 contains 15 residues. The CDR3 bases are TGTGCCAGCAGCCCGGGGGGCCTGTATCAAGAGACCCAGTACTTC. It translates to CASSPGGLYQETQYF.

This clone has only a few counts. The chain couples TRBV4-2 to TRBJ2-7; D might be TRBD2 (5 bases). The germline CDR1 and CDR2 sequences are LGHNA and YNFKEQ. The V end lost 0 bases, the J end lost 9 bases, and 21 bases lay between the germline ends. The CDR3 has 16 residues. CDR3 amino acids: CASSQEDSARPRVQYF. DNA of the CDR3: TGTGCCAGCAGCCAAGAGGACTCGGCCAGGCCGAGGGTGCAGTACTTC.

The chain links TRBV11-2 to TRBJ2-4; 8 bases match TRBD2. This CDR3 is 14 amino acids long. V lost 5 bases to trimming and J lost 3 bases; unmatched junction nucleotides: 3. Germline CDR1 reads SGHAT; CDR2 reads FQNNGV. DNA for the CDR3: TGTGCCAGCAGCCCGGGGGGGGGCAAAAACATTCAGTACTTC. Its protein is CASSPGGGKNIQYF.

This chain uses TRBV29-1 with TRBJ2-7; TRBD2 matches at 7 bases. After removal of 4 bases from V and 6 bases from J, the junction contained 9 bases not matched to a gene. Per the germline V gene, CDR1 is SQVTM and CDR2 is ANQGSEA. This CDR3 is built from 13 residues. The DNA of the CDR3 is TGCAGCGTTGGCGCGACTAGCACAGGCGAGCAGTACTTC. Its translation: CSVGATSTGEQYF.

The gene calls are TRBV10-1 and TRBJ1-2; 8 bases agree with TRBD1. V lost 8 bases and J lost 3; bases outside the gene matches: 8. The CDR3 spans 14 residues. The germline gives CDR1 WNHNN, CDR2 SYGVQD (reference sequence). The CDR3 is CASVGTGGYYGYTF. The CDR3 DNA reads TGCGCCAGCGTGGGGACAGGTGGATACTATGGCTACACCTTC.

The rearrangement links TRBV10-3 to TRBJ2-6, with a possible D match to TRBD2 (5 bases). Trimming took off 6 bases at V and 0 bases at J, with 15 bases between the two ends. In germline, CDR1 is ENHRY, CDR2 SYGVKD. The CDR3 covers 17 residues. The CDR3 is CAISDGDGFSGANVLTF. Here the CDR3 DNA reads TGTGCCATCAGCGACGGGGATGGGTTCTCTGGGGCCAACGTCCTGACTTTC.

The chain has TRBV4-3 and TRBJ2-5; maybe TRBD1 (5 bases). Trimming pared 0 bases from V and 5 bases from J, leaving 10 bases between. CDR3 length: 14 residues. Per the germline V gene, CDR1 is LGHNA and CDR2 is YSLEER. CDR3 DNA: TGCGCCAGCAGCCAAGAAAACAGGCAGGAGACCCAGTACTTC. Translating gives CASSQENRQETQYF.

DNA of the CDR3: TGCGCCAGCAGCTCCGGGACAGGGACCACAGATACGCAGTATTTT. It specifies CASSSGTGTTDTQYF. The V gene is TRBV4-1, the J gene TRBJ2-3, with TRBD1 identical over 9 bases. In germline, CDR1 is MGHRA, CDR2 YSYEKL. V dropped 5 bases and J dropped 2; count of bases not matched to a gene: 5. The CDR3 loop spans 15 amino acids.

CDR3: CASTDIAYGYTF. CDR3 coding DNA: TGTGCCAGTACCGACATCGCCTATGGCTACACCTTC. The chain links TRBV19 to TRBJ1-2; D is uncertain. This CDR3 region has 12 residues. The germline gives CDR1 LNHDA, CDR2 SQIVND (reference sequence). The V end lost 7 bases, the J end lost 4 bases, and 10 bases lay between the germline ends.

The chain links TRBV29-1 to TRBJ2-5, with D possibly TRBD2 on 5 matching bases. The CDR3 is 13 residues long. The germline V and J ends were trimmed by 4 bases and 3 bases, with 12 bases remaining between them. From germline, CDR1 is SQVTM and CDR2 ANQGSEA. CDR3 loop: CSVVGRGKETQYF. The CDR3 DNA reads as TGCAGCGTTGTGGGGAGAGGTAAAGAGACCCAGTACTTC. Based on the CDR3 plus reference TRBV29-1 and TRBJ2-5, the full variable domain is SAVISQKPSRDICQRGTSLTIQCQVDSQVTMMFWYRQQPGQSLTLIATANQGSEATYESGFVIDKFPISRPNLTFSTLTVSNMSPEDSSIYLCSVVGRGKETQYFGPGTRLLVL.

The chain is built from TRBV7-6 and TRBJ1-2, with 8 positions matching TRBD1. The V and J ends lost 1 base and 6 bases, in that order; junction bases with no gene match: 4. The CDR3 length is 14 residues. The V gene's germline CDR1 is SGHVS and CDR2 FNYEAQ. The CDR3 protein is CASSLGTGSDGYTF. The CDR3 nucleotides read TGTGCCAGCAGCTTAGGGACAGGGTCTGATGGCTACACCTTC.

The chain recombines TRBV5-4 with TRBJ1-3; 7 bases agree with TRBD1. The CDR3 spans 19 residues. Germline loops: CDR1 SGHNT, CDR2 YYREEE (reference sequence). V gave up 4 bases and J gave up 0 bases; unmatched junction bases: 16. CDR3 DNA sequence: TGTGCCAGCAGCCGAGATCGGGACAGACCGATAAGCTCTGGAAACACCATATATTTT. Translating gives CASSRDRDRPISSGNTIYF.

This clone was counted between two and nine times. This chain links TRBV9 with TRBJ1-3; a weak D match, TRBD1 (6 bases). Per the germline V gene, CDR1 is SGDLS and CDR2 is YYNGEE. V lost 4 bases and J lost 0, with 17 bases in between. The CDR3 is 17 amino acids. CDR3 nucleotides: TGTGCCAGCAGCCCTCGGGGGGGGCTCAACTCTGGAAACACCATATATTTT. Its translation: CASSPRGGLNSGNTIYF.

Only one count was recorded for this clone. DNA for the CDR3: TGTGCCAGTAGTATGCAGGGGGCGCTGGACGAGCAGTACTTC. Protein product: CASSMQGALDEQYF. The chain has TRBV19 and TRBJ2-5; TRBD1 matches at 8 bases. The J call may not be correct, given that the DNA end is closer to TRBJ2-7. The CDR3 totals 14 residues. Per the germline V gene, CDR1 is LNHDA and CDR2 is SQIVND (reference sequence).

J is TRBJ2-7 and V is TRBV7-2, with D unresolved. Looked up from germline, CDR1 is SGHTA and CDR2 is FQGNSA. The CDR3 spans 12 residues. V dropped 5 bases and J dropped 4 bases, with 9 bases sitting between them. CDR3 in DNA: TGTGCCAGCAGCCCGAGTGGTTACGAGCAGTACTTC. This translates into CASSPSGYEQYF.

CDR3 in DNA: TGTGCCAGCAGCTTTATTAGTGAAAATCAGCCCCAGCATTTT. Translating gives CASSFISENQPQHF. V is TRBV5-6 and J is TRBJ1-5, with unresolved D. CDR3 length: 14 amino acids. V was shortened by 2 bases and J by 4 bases, with 10 bases between the two germline ends. Germline V lookup: CDR1 SGHDT, CDR2 YYEEEE.

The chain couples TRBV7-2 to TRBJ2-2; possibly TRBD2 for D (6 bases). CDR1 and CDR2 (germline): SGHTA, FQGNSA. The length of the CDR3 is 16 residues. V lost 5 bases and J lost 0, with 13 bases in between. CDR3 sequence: CASSPSAGTNTGELFF. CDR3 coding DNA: TGTGCCAGCAGCCCTTCTGCGGGGACGAACACCGGGGAGCTGTTTTTT.

The CDR3 nucleotides are TGTGCCAGCAGTACTACAGGGCCCGGCTATGGCTACACCTTC. Amino acid sequence: CASSTTGPGYGYTF. The chain uses TRBV2 and TRBJ1-2, with D perhaps TRBD1 (6 bases). The CDR3 consists of 14 residues. The ends were cut back, 5 bases at V and 4 bases at J, with 14 bases in the middle. CDR1 SNHLY and CDR2 FYNNEI come from the germline V gene. The variable domain in full, completed from reference TRBV2 and TRBJ1-2, reads EPEVTQTPSHQVTQMGQEVILRCVPISNHLYFYWYRQILGQKVEFLVSFYNNEISEKSEIFDDQFSVERPDGSNFTLKIRSTKLEDSAMYFCASSTTGPGYGYTFGSGTRLTVV.

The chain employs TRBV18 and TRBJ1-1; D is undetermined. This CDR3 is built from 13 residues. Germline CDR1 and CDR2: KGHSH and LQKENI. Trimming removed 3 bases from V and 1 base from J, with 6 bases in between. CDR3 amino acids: CASSPPGNTEAFF. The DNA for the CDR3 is TGTGCCAGCTCACCCCCCGGGAACACTGAAGCTTTCTTT.

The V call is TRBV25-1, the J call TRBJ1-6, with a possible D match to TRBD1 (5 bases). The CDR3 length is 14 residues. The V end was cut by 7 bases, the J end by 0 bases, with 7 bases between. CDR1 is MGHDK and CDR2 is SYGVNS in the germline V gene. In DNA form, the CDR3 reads TGTGCCAGCATTGACAGCTCCTATAATTCACCCCTCCACTTT. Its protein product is CASIDSSYNSPLHF. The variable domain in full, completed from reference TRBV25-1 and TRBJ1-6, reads EADIYQTPRYLVIGTGKKITLECSQTMGHDKMYWYQQDPGMELHLIHYSYGVNSTEKGDLSSESTVSRIRTEHFPLTLESARPSHTSQYLCASIDSSYNSPLHFGNGTRLTVT.

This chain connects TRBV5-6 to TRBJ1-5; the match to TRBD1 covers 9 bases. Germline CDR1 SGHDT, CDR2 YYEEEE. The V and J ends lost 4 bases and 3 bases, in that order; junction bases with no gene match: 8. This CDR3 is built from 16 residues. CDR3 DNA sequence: TGTGCCAGCAGCCGGGAGGGGACAGGGTACAATCAGCCCCAGCATTTT. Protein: CASSREGTGYNQPQHF.

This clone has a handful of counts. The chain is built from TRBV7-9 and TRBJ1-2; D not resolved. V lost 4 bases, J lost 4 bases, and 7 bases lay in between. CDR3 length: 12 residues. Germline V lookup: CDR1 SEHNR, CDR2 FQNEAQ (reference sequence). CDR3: CASSSNSYGYTF. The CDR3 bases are TGTGCCAGCAGCTCTAACAGCTATGGCTACACCTTC.

As DNA, the CDR3 is TGTGCCAGCAGCTTAGCGGGAAACACTGAAGCTTTCTTT. It specifies CASSLAGNTEAFF. The chain couples TRBV11-3 to TRBJ1-1; D not resolved. Germline CDR1 reads SGHNT; CDR2 reads YENEEA. CDR3 size: 13 residues. V was trimmed by 1 base and J by 2 bases, leaving 5 bases between them. The whole variable domain, remainder taken from reference TRBV11-3 and TRBJ1-1, is EAGVVQSPRYKIIEKKQPVAFWCNPISGHNTLYWYLQNLGQGPELLIRYENEEAVDDSQLPKDRFSAERLKGVDSTLKIQPAELGDSAVYLCASSLAGNTEAFFGQGTRLTVV.

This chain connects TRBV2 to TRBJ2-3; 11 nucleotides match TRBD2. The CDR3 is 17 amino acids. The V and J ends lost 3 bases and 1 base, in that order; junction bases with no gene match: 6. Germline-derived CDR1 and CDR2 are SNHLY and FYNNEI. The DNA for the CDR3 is TGTGCCAGCAGTGATGTAGCGGGGGGGCCGGGCACAGATACGCAGTATTTT. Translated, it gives CASSDVAGGPGTDTQYF.

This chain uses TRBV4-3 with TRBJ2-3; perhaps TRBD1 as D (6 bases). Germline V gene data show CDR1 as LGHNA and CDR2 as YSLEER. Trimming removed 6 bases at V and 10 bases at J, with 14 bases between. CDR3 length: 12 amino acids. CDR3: CASSLQGGSQYF. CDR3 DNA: TGCGCCAGCAGTCTACAGGGTGGGTCGCAGTATTTT.

CDR3 coding DNA: TGCGCCAGCAGCCCGGGGGAAACCGGGGAGCTGTTTTTT. It is translated as CASSPGETGELFF. The chain has TRBV5-1 and TRBJ2-2; tentatively, D is TRBD2 (6 bases). The CDR3 length is 13 residues. Germline V gene lookup returns CDR1 SGHRS and CDR2 YFSETQ. Trimming took 4 bases from V and 5 from J, leaving 9 bases between them.

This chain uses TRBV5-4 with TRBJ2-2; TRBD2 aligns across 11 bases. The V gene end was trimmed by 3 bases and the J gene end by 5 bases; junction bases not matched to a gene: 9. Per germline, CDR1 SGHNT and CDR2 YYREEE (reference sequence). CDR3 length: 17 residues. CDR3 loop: CASSSSSGGVITGELFF. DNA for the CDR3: TGTGCCAGCAGCTCCAGTAGCGGGGGGGTGATAACCGGGGAGCTGTTTTTT.

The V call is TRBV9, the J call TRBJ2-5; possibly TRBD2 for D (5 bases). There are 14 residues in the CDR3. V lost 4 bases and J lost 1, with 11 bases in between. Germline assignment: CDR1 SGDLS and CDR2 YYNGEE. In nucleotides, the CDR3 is TGTGCCAGCAGCAGCGGACCGTCCCAAGAGACCCAGTACTTC. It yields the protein CASSSGPSQETQYF.

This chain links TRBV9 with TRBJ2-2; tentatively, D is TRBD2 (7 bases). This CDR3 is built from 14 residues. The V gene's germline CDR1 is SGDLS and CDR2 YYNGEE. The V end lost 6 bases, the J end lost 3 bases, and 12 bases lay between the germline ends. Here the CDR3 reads CASKGGEDTGELFF. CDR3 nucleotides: TGTGCCAGCAAGGGGGGGGAAGACACCGGGGAGCTGTTTTTT.

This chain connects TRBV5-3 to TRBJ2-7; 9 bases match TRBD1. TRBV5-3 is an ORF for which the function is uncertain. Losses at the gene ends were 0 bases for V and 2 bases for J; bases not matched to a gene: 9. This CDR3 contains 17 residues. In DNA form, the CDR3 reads TGTGCCAGAAGCTTGGAAGGTTCGGGACAGGGTACCTACGAGCAGTACTTC. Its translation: CARSLEGSGQGTYEQYF.

In DNA, the CDR3 is TGTGCCAGCAGACCTCCGGAAGAGACCCAGTACTTC. Translating gives CASRPPEETQYF. This rearrangement joins TRBV28 to TRBJ2-5; D unclear. The ends were cut back, 6 bases at V and 3 bases at J, with 8 bases in the middle. Per germline, CDR1 MDHEN and CDR2 SYDVKM. The CDR3 is made up of 12 amino acids.